The 7 T cell receptor beta chains reported below all come from one sample, sequenced in a study of blood T cell repertoires in COVID-19. Method: immunoSEQ multiplex PCR; TCRdb's copy keeps in-frame clones and lacks some. This repertoire shows about 250,000 clones, approximately 90% found once; its top ten account for around 6.6%. The sequenced material came from peripheral blood. The receptor set was obtained from a woman aged 25 to 39 with COVID-19, enrolled during active disease.

The rearrangement joins TRBV7-9 to TRBJ2-3; 10 bases fit TRBD2. The J segment lost 4 bases and the V segment lost 3 bases, leaving 7 bases of the junction unmatched. The CDR3 covers 16 residues. Germline CDR1 is SEHNR and CDR2 is FQNEAQ (reference sequence). CDR3 nucleotides: TGTGCCAGCAGCTTGGGAGCGGGGGGGCTTCCAGATACGCAGTATTTT. This gives the protein CASSLGAGGLPDTQYF.

The CDR3 is CASSSHYYSGGPYEQYV. CDR3 sequence (DNA): TGTGCCAGCAGTTCCCATTACTACTCGGGAGGGCCCTACGAGCAGTACGTC. The chain combines TRBV13 with TRBJ2-7; 8 bases line up with TRBD2. V shed 6 bases, J shed 2 bases, and the junction held 15 bases outside the gene matches. This CDR3 comprises 17 residues. CDR1 PRHDT and CDR2 FYEKMQ come from the germline V gene (reference sequence).

This chain connects TRBV2 to TRBJ2-7; a weak D match, TRBD1 (6 bases). The germline V gene encodes CDR1 SNHLY and CDR2 FYNNEI. This CDR3 comprises 13 residues. In DNA form, the CDR3 reads TGTGCCAGCAGTATAAACCGCCAGGGGAATATCGACGTC. This sequence encodes CASSINRQGNIDV.

This chain uses TRBV7-9 with TRBJ1-1; TRBD1 is a possible D gene (5 bases). The CDR3 runs to 13 residues. Germline V CDR1 and CDR2: SEHNR, FQNEAQ (reference sequence). V was trimmed by 3 bases and J by 2 bases, leaving 7 bases between them. CDR3 coding DNA: TGTGCCAGCAGCTTCGGGGGTAACACTGAAGCTTTCTTT. It yields the protein CASSFGGNTEAFF.

The chain recombines TRBV19 with TRBJ1-2; 7 bases align to TRBD1. The germline V gene encodes CDR1 LNHDA and CDR2 SQIVND (reference sequence). The CDR3 covers 11 residues. V shed 3 bases and J 13 bases; nucleotides not matched to a gene: 5. The CDR3 nucleotides are TGTGCCAGTAGTATCACAGGGGAATTCACCTTC. Translation: CASSITGEFTF.

The chain links TRBV5-4 to TRBJ2-1, with TRBD2 matching over 8 bases. The CDR3 has 19 amino acids. The V and J ends lost 4 bases and 2 bases, in that order; junction bases with no gene match: 17. Per germline, CDR1 SGHNT and CDR2 YYREEE (reference sequence). The CDR3 nucleotides read TGTGCCAGCAGCGGGGAGGGACTAGGGCGATTTCGCCCCTACAATGAGCAGTTCTTC. Protein sequence: CASSGEGLGRFRPYNEQFF.

The chain recombines TRBV18 with TRBJ2-2; D is ambiguous. Germline V gene lookup returns CDR1 KGHSH and CDR2 LQKENI. The ends were cut back, 6 bases at V and 3 bases at J, with 5 bases in the middle. The CDR3 extends over 12 amino acids. Here the CDR3 reads CASSLDTGELFF. The CDR3, as DNA: TGTGCCAGCTCCCTCGACACCGGGGAGCTGTTTTTT.